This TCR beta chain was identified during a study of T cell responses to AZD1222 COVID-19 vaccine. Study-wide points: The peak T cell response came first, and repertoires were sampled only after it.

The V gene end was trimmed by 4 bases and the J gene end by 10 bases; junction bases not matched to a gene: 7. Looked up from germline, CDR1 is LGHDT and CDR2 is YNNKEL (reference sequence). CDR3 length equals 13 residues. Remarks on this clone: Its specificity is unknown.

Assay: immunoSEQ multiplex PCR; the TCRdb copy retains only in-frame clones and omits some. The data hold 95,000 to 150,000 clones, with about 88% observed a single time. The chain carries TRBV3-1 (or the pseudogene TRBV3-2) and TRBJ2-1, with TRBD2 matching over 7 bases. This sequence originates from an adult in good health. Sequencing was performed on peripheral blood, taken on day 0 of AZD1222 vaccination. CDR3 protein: CASSREGLLEQFF. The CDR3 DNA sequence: TGTGCCAGCAGCCGCGAGGGACTACTCGAGCAGTTCTTC.